One sample yielded the 16 T cell receptor beta chains listed below, sequenced in a study of cytomegalovirus exposure and HLA in healthy donors. The PCR was carried out with 60 Vbeta primers and 13 Jbeta primers. Sequencing used immunoSEQ multiplex PCR; TCRdb keeps in-frame clones, though not all of them. The sample contains 140,000 or so clones, 76% of which appear only once. Sequenced: PBMCs. These receptor sequences come from a woman aged 40-49 years in good health and CMV-seronegative.

The gene calls are TRBV5-1 and TRBJ2-3; possibly TRBD2 for D (5 bases). CDR1 and CDR2 from the germline V gene are SGHRS and YFSETQ. This CDR3 comprises 14 residues. V was trimmed by 1 base and J by 4 bases, leaving 10 bases between them. The CDR3 sequence is CASSLRLAPDTQYF. The CDR3 DNA follows: TGCGCCAGCAGCTTGAGGCTAGCTCCAGATACGCAGTATTTT.

This chain links TRBV29-1 with TRBJ2-3; D perhaps matches TRBD1 (6 bases). Germline V lookup: CDR1 SQVTM, CDR2 ANQGSEA. Deletions cut 7 bases from V and 4 bases from J, with 15 bases between. This CDR3 comprises 13 residues. The CDR3 is CSADRRYSDTQYF. In nucleotides, the CDR3 is TGCAGCGCTGACAGGCGTTATTCAGATACGCAGTATTTT.

CDR3 sequence (DNA): TGCGCCGCGAGGGGGTCGGAGACCCAGTACTTC. Its translation: CAARGSETQYF. This sequence joins TRBV10-2 and TRBJ2-5; a possible D gene is TRBD1 (6 bases). CDR1 and CDR2 (germline): WSHSY, SAAADI. The CDR3 runs to 11 residues. The V end was cut by 11 bases, the J end by 5 bases, with 12 bases between.

This clone occurred a few times. The V call is TRBV6-1, the J call TRBJ2-3, with a possible D match to TRBD2 (5 bases). This CDR3 contains 13 residues. V was cut by 5 bases and J by 1 base, with 7 bases left in between. Germline CDR1 and CDR2: MNHNS and SASEGT. The CDR3 nucleotides are TGTGCCAGCAGTATGCGGGGCACAGATACGCAGTATTTT. This codes for CASSMRGTDTQYF.

This clone appeared once. The V call is TRBV19, the J call TRBJ1-2, with a weak D call TRBD1 (5 bases). The CDR3 is 14 amino acids. V was cut by 8 bases and J by 4 bases, with 17 bases left in between. The V gene's germline CDR1 is LNHDA and CDR2 SQIVND (reference sequence). The CDR3 DNA follows: TGTGCCAGTCTCGCAGAACAGGAACCCTATGGCTACACCTTC. Encoded protein: CASLAEQEPYGYTF. The full variable domain, in which reference TRBV19 and TRBJ1-2 provide the parts outside the CDR3, is DGGITQSPKYLFRKEGQNVTLSCEQNLNHDAMYWYRQDPGQGLRLIYYSQIVNDFQKGDIAEGYSVSREKKESFPLTVTSAQKNPTAFYLCASLAEQEPYGYTFGSGTRLTVV.

The rearrangement joins TRBV28 to TRBJ2-1; 9 bases line up with TRBD2. This CDR3 has 13 residues. Germline CDR1 MDHEN, CDR2 SYDVKM. J gave up 14 bases and V 6 bases, and 11 bases lay outside the gene matches. CDR3 in DNA: TGTGCCAGCAGAACTAACCCTAGCGGGGTTAAGTTCTTC. It translates to CASRTNPSGVKFF.

V and J are TRBV5-6 and TRBJ1-2, with D uncertain. V was pared by 0 bases and J by 6 bases, with 9 bases between. CDR1 SGHDT and CDR2 YYEEEE come from the germline V gene. The CDR3 runs to 13 residues. The chain's CDR3 is CASSLANSHGYTF. In DNA form, the CDR3 reads TGTGCCAGCAGCTTGGCCAACAGTCATGGCTACACCTTC.

The chain is built from TRBV11-2 and TRBJ1-6; the D gene is possibly TRBD1 (5 bases). The V end was cut by 3 bases, the J end by 10 bases, with 16 bases between. Germline V gene lookup returns CDR1 SGHAT and CDR2 FQNNGV. This CDR3 region has 15 residues. CDR3 amino acids: CASSFPQVLGSPLHF. For the CDR3, the DNA is TGTGCCAGCAGCTTTCCACAGGTTCTTGGGTCACCCCTCCACTTT.

This chain links TRBV27 with TRBJ1-1; tentative D call: TRBD1 (5 bases). Trimming pared 1 base from V and 1 base from J, leaving 10 bases between. The length of the CDR3 is 15 residues. The germline CDR1 and CDR2 sequences are MNHEY and SMNVEV (reference sequence). CDR3 amino acids: CASSLFMGGNTEAFF. CDR3 sequence (DNA): TGTGCCAGCAGTTTATTTATGGGGGGGAACACTGAAGCTTTCTTT.

V is TRBV4-3 and J is TRBJ2-1; the match to TRBD2 covers 13 bases. Germline trimming cut 0 bases from V and 7 bases from J; bases unmatched to any gene: 3. This CDR3 is built from 16 residues. Germline V lookup: CDR1 LGHNA, CDR2 YSLEER. CDR3 in DNA: TGCGCCAGCAGCCAAGATCCGGGACTAGCGGGAAATGAGCAGTTCTTC. As protein: CASSQDPGLAGNEQFF.

The chain employs TRBV2 and TRBJ1-5; tentative D call: TRBD1 (6 bases). The CDR3 consists of 13 residues. Trimming shortened V by 8 bases and J by 3 bases, and 11 bases separated the two germline ends. Germline V gene sequence: CDR1 SNHLY, CDR2 FYNNEI. CDR3 in DNA: TGTGCCAGCCAGACAGGTCACAATCAGCCCCAGCATTTT. Protein sequence: CASQTGHNQPQHF.

A few counts support this clone. The V gene is TRBV19, the J gene TRBJ2-1, with TRBD1 matching 8 bases. Germline CDR1 is LNHDA and CDR2 is SQIVND (reference sequence). V lost 5 bases to trimming and J lost 3 bases; unmatched junction nucleotides: 9. This CDR3 region has 16 residues. The CDR3 nucleotides read TGTGCCAGTAGTCCAAGACAGGGGACCCTCTACAATGAGCAGTTCTTC. Residues: CASSPRQGTLYNEQFF. Filled out from reference TRBV19 and TRBJ2-1, the complete variable domain reads DGGITQSPKYLFRKEGQNVTLSCEQNLNHDAMYWYRQDPGQGLRLIYYSQIVNDFQKGDIAEGYSVSREKKESFPLTVTSAQKNPTAFYLCASSPRQGTLYNEQFFGPGTRLTVL.

The chain employs TRBV30 and TRBJ2-3, with 7 bases lining up with TRBD2. Trimming took 3 bases from V and 4 from J; bases not matched to a gene: 7. Per the germline V gene, CDR1 is GTSNPN and CDR2 is SVGIG (reference sequence). This CDR3 comprises 14 residues. This chain's CDR3 is CAWRSSGNADTQYF. CDR3 nucleotides: TGTGCCTGGAGGTCCAGCGGGAATGCAGATACGCAGTATTTT.

This clone has only a few counts. The rearrangement uses TRBV5-1 and TRBJ2-5, with D uncertain. In germline, CDR1 is SGHRS, CDR2 YFSETQ. V was shortened by 0 bases and J by 1 base, with 7 bases between the two germline ends. There are 14 residues in the CDR3. CDR3 in amino acids: CASSLVSPQETQYF. DNA of the CDR3: TGCGCCAGCAGCTTGGTTAGTCCCCAAGAGACCCAGTACTTC.

The chain employs TRBV27 and TRBJ1-2; TRBD1 might be the D (5 bases). This CDR3 comprises 12 residues. Germline V CDR1 and CDR2: MNHEY, SMNVEV (reference sequence). The V and J ends lost 8 bases and 5 bases respectively, with 12 bases between them. CDR3 nucleotides: TGTGCCAGCGCAGGGATAGGATATGGCTACACCTTC. The encoded protein is CASAGIGYGYTF.

Only one count was recorded for this clone. This chain connects TRBV7-9 to TRBJ1-1; possible D gene TRBD1, 6 bases. CDR1 is SEHNR and CDR2 is FQNEAQ in the germline V gene (reference sequence). The CDR3 has 15 amino acids. Deletions cut 2 bases from V and 5 bases from J, with 15 bases between. The CDR3 DNA is TGTGCCAGCAGCTTAAGCAGCTCAAGGGGGACTGAAGCTTTCTTT. This codes for CASSLSSSRGTEAFF.